This T cell receptor beta chain was sequenced in a study of T cells after yellow fever vaccination. Findings and limits, study-wide: Subsequent to the booster, the majority of primary-vaccination clones reappeared (about 97% CD4, approximately 90% CD8). A faster peak, day 5 versus 15, was reached by the weaker secondary response.

This clonotype appeared many times. The antigen remains undetermined. Template switching by 5'RACE produced TCR cDNA, adding a universal primer site and UMIs. TCRdb re-analysed the 5' RACE reads in MiXCR, keeping a single row per CDR3 protein. The sample holds 25,000 to 30,000 distinct CDR3 sequences; around 5% are singletons and the top ten take 35% to 50%. Germline V gene lookup returns CDR1 SGHRS and CDR2 YFSETQ. Trimming removed 0 bases from V and 5 bases from J, with 9 bases in between. CDR3 length: 13 amino acids. This specimen was CD8+ T cells sorted from PBMCs, taken 10 days after the yellow fever booster vaccination. This receptor was taken from a man aged 30-40 years who received the YFV17D yellow fever vaccine. The chain recombines TRBV5-1 with TRBJ2-7, with D hard to call. CDR3 residues: CASSLAIGNEQYF. CDR3 in DNA: TGCGCCAGCAGCTTGGCCATCGGTAACGAGCAGTACTTC.